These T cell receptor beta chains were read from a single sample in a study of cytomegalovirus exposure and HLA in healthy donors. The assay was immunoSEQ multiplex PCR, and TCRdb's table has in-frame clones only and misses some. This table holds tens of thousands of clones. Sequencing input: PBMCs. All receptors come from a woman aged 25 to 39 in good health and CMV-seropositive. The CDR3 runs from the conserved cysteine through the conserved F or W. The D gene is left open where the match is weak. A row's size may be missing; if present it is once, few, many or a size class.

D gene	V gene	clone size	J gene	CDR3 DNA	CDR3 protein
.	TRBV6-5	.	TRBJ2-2	TGTGCCAGCAGTCCCACCAGGGGCTATGTGGGGGAGCTGTTTTTT	CASSPTRGYVGELFF
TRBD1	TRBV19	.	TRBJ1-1	TGTGCCAGTAGTATGGGGACAGGGATTGGCGGAGCTTTCTTT	CASSMGTGIGGAFF
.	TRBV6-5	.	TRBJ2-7	TGTGCCAGCAGTTACTCGAGATTGGCAGGGTTATACGAGCAGTACTTC	CASSYSRLAGLYEQYF
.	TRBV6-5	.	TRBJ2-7	TGTGCCAGCAGCCTGGGACTGACAGTCTACGAGCAGTACTTC	CASSLGLTVYEQYF
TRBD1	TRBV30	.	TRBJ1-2	TGTGCCGGTTACAGGGGTTATGGCTACACCTTC	CAGYRGYGYTF
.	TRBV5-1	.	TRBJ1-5	TGCGCCAGCAGCCCCCGGACTGGGAATCAGCCCCAGCATTTT	CASSPRTGNQPQHF
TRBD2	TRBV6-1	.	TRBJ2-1	TGTGCCAGCGGGGGACTAGCGGGAGTGATGAATGAGCAGTTCTTC	CASGGLAGVMNEQFF
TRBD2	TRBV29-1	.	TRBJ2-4	TGCAGCGCCTGGAGCGGGGCGGACATTCAGTACTTC	CSAWSGADIQYF
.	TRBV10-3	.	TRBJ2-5	TGTGCCATCAGTCCGGGGGAGACCCAGTACTTC	CAISPGETQYF
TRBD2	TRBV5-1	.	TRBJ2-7	TGCGCCAGCAGCGTGACTAGCGGGATTAACGAGCAGTACTTC	CASSVTSGINEQYF
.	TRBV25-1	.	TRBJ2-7	TGTGCCAGCAGTGAGGGGAGATGGCGAAACTCCTTAGACGAGCAGTACTTC	CASSEGRWRNSLDEQYF
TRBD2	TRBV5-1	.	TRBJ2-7	TGCGCCAGCAGCGGGGGACTAGCGGGGGGCGAGCAGTACTTC	CASSGGLAGGEQYF
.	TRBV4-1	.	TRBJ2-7	TGCGCCAGCAGCCAAGAGGTGGGTGGAGTAGATTTCGGGAGCGAGCAGTACTTC	CASSQEVGGVDFGSEQYF
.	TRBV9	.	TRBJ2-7	TGTGCCAGCAGCGTAGAGCCGGCCTACGAGCAGTACTTC	CASSVEPAYEQYF
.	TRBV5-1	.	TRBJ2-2	TGCGCCAGCAGCCGAACCGGCGGGGCCGGGGAGCTGTTTTTT	CASSRTGGAGELFF
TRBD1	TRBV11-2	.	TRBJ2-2	TGTGCCAGCAGCTTAGTAGGGGGCCGGACCGGGGAGCTGTTTTTT	CASSLVGGRTGELFF
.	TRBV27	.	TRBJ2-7	TGTGCCAGCAAGTTTACGGGTACCTACGAGCAGTACTTC	CASKFTGTYEQYF
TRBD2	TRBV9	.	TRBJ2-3	TGTGCCAGCAGCGTAGGAGCTAGCGGGGGCCCCTTCACAGATACGCAGTATTTT	CASSVGASGGPFTDTQYF
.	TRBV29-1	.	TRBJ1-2	TGCAGCGTTGATGGGGAGTCGGGCTATGGCTACACCTTC	CSVDGESGYGYTF
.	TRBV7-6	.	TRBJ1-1	TGTGCCAGCCTCGGTTCCCCGAGTGGTGAAGCTTTCTTT	CASLGSPSGEAFF
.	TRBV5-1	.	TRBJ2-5	TGCGCCAGCAGCTTGGAAGGACAGATTGAGACCCAGTACTTC	CASSLEGQIETQYF
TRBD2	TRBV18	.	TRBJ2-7	TGTGCCAGCTCACCTCTAGCGGGTAGCTCCTACGAGCAGTACTTC	CASSPLAGSSYEQYF
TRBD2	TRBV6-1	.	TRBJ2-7	TGTGCCAGCAGTGCGAGACTAGCGGGAGGCGAGCAGTACTTC	CASSARLAGGEQYF
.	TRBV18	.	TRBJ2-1	TGTGCCAGCTCACTTAATTACCCCACAGGCAATGAGCAGTTCTTC	CASSLNYPTGNEQFF
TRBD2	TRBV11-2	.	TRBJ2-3	TGTGCCAGCAGCCCGGGACTAGCGGGAGTTGCAGATACGCAGTATTTT	CASSPGLAGVADTQYF
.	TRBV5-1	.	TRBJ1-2	TGCGCCAGCAGCTCTCAGGGTGATGGCTACACCTTC	CASSSQGDGYTF
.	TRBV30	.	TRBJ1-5	TGTGCCTGGAGTACTCTCCCGGGCAATCAGCCCCAGCATTTT	CAWSTLPGNQPQHF
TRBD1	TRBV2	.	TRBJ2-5	TGTGCCAGCCGTCAACAGGGGGGTGAGACCCAGTACTTC	CASRQQGGETQYF
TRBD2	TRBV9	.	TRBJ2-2	TGTGCCAGCAGCCCCAGCTTTTGGCCAGCGGGAGAAACCGGGGAGCTGTTTTTT	CASSPSFWPAGETGELFF
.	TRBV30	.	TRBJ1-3	TGTGCCTCCTCCGGAGGGGTAGGGTGGAACACCATATATTTT	CASSGGVGWNTIYF
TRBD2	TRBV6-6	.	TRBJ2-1	TGTGCCAGCAGTAGACGAGCGGGAGCAAATGAGCAGTTCTTC	CASSRRAGANEQFF
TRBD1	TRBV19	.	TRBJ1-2	TGTGCCAGCGCCGAACAGGGGGCGAATTGGGGCTACACCTTC	CASAEQGANWGYTF
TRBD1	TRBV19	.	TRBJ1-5	TGTGCCAGTAGTTATCCGGGACAGGGGGATTATAGCAATCAGCCCCAGCATTTT	CASSYPGQGDYSNQPQHF
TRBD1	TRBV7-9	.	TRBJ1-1	TGTGCCAGCAGCTTCGACAGGGCTGAAGCTTTCTTT	CASSFDRAEAFF
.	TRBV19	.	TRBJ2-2	TGTGCGGTCTCAGGGGAAACCGGGGAGCTGTTTTTT	CAVSGETGELFF
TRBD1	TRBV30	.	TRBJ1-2	TGTGCCTGGAGTGAGAACAGGGGTAGAAATGGCTACACCTTC	CAWSENRGRNGYTF
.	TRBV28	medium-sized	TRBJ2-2	TGTGCCAGCAGTTCCATCTCTGACAGAGACACCGGGGAGCTGTTTTTT	CASSSISDRDTGELFF
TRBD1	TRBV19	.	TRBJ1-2	TGTGCCAGTAGTAGATCCGGGACAGGATCTTTCTATGGCTACACCTTC	CASSRSGTGSFYGYTF
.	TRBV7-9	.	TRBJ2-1	TGTGCCAGCAATCTCCTCGACTCTGACAATGAGCAGTTCTTC	CASNLLDSDNEQFF
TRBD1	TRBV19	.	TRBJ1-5	TGTGCCAGTAGTATCGGGACAGTCAGCAATCAGCCCCAGCATTTT	CASSIGTVSNQPQHF
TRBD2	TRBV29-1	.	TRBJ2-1	TGCAGCGCGTCCGGGACTAGCGGGTTTAGCTCCTACAATGAGCAGTTCTTC	CSASGTSGFSSYNEQFF
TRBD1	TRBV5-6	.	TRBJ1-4	TGTGCCAGCAGCTCCACCGGGACAGGGACTGAAAAACTGTTTTTT	CASSSTGTGTEKLFF
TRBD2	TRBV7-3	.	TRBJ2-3	TGTGCCAGCAGCCGTACGGGACTAGCGGTAGGGGATACGCAGTATTTT	CASSRTGLAVGDTQYF
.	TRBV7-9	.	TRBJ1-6	TGTGCCAGCAGAGGGGGTTCCGGTTCACCCCTCCACTTT	CASRGGSGSPLHF
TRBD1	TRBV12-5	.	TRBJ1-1	TGTGCTAGTGCCTCGGACAGGGGGACTGAAGCTTTCTTT	CASASDRGTEAFF
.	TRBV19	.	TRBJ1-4	TGTGCCAGTTCCCGAGCTTTAAATGAAAAACTGTTTTTT	CASSRALNEKLFF
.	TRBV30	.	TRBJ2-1	TGTGCCTGGTTCCGGGGGGCCCCGAGCTCCTACAATGAGCAGTTCTTC	CAWFRGAPSSYNEQFF
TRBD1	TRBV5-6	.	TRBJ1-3	TGTGCCAGCAGCATCTCTCTCAGGGGGTCTGGAAACACCATATATTTT	CASSISLRGSGNTIYF
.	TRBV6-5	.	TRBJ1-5	TGTGCCAGCAGTTCGATAACCCGACAGGCCAATCAGCCCCAGCATTTT	CASSSITRQANQPQHF
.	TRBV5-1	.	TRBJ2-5	TGCGCCAGCAGCTGGGACATAAAAGAGACCCAGTACTTC	CASSWDIKETQYF
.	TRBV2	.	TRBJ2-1	TGTGCCAGCAGACTTTACAATGAGCAGTTCTTC	CASRLYNEQFF
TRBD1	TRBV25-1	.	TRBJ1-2	TGTGCCAGCAGTGAATACGGGACAGGGGGCTTGTATGGCTACACCTTC	CASSEYGTGGLYGYTF
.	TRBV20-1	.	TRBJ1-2	TGCAGGAGCCCCGGGTTGGGCTACACCTTC	CRSPGLGYTF
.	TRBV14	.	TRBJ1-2	TGTGCCAGCAGCCGCCACGGGGAGGAGGGTGGCTACACCTTC	CASSRHGEEGGYTF
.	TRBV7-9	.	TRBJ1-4	TGTGCCAGCAGCTTAGGTCAGGGCCCTAATGAAAAACTGTTTTTT	CASSLGQGPNEKLFF